This T cell receptor beta chain was found in a study of T-cell memory formation after mild COVID-19. The length of the CDR3 is 15 residues. Trimming at V came to 6 bases and at J to 2 bases, leaving 6 bases not matched to a gene. Looked up from germline, CDR1 is MNHEY and CDR2 is SVGAGI. 5'RACE with constant-segment primers yielded barcoded, UMI-tagged TCR alpha and TCR beta cDNA libraries. From the 5' RACE reads, TCRdb called clonotypes with MiXCR, one entry per CDR3 protein. The sample records about 160,000 distinct CDR3 sequences, around a third being singletons. The source is an adult woman who had mild COVID-19 (a few samples of this study predate the infection). Cell type and time point are not known. The V and J genes are TRBV6-5 and TRBJ1-1, with 10 nucleotides matching TRBD1. Input material: PBMCs or a T cell subset sorted from them (not recorded which). CDR3 coding DNA: TGTGCCAGCAGGACAGGGGGCAGCCCCAACACTGAAGCTTTCTTT. Protein: CASRTGGSPNTEAFF.